This is a list of T cell receptor beta chains from one sample in a study of blood T cell repertoires in COVID-19. Assay: immunoSEQ multiplex PCR; the TCRdb copy retains only in-frame clones and omits some. Among 95,000 to 150,000 clones, about 83% were seen once, and the ten largest hold 10% to 15%. The material sequenced was peripheral blood. The receptor set was obtained from a man in his fifties or sixties with acute or convalescent COVID-19. Both conserved end residues are part of each CDR3. Each record gives: CDR3 DNA, CDR3 protein, clone size, V gene, D gene, J gene. The D gene is left open where the match is weak. The size entry is marked missing in some rows and otherwise reads once, few, many or a size class.

TGTGCCAGCTCACCCTTCGGAGGGTATAATTCACCCCTCCACTTT	CASSPFGGYNSPLHF	.	TRBV18	.	TRBJ1-6
TGTGCCTGGAGCGTAGGACAGGGTCATAGAAAACTGTTTTTT	CAWSVGQGHRKLFF	.	TRBV30	TRBD1	TRBJ1-4
TGTGCCAGTAGTAAGGACAGGGTCTATGGCTACACCTTC	CASSKDRVYGYTF	once	TRBV19	TRBD1	TRBJ1-2
TGTGCCAGCAGCTCAAAATCTCCAGGGGGCAGGCCTACATCCTACGAGCAGTACTTC	CASSSKSPGGRPTSYEQYF	.	TRBV7-6	TRBD1	TRBJ2-7
TGTGCCACCAGCAGACAACCGGCGGCTAGCGGCCACAATGAGCAGTTCTTC	CATSRQPAASGHNEQFF	once	TRBV15	TRBD2	TRBJ2-1
TGTGCCAGTACCACAGGGCCCTACAATGAGCAGTTCTTC	CASTTGPYNEQFF	.	TRBV28	.	TRBJ2-1
TGTGCCAGCAGCCGCGACAGTAAGGAAGCTTTCTTT	CASSRDSKEAFF	.	TRBV3-1/TRBV3-2	.	TRBJ1-1
TGTGCCAGCAGCTCTAGACAGGGATTAACTGAAGCTTTCTTT	CASSSRQGLTEAFF	.	TRBV7-6	TRBD1	TRBJ1-1
TGTGCCAGCAGCTTAAGGGACAGTAGCACAGATACGCAGTATTTT	CASSLRDSSTDTQYF	.	TRBV7-3	TRBD1	TRBJ2-3
TGTGCCAGCAGGGGGGAGACTAGCGGGAAGGGAGAGACCCAGTACTTC	CASRGETSGKGETQYF	.	TRBV6-4	TRBD2	TRBJ2-5
TGTGCCAGCAGCACGCCGGACAGCGCCTATGGCTACACCTTC	CASSTPDSAYGYTF	.	TRBV3-1/TRBV3-2	.	TRBJ1-2
TGTGCCAGCAGTGATAGGGGATCCGGGTGGCGGCGTAAGGAGCAGTTCTTC	CASSDRGSGWRRKEQFF	.	TRBV25-1	.	TRBJ2-1
TGCGCCAGCAGTAATCCGGGACAGGGAGGGGATACGCAGTATTTT	CASSNPGQGGDTQYF	.	TRBV5-1	TRBD1	TRBJ2-3
TGTGCCAGCAGCCACTGGACTAGCGGGAGGTATGAGCAGTTCTTC	CASSHWTSGRYEQFF	.	TRBV14	TRBD2	TRBJ2-1
TGTGCCAGCAGCCCGTCAGCAGATACGCAGTATTTT	CASSPSADTQYF	.	TRBV3-1/TRBV3-2	.	TRBJ2-3
TGCGCCAGCAGCGAGGACGGGGGGCGGCAAGCTTTCTTT	CASSEDGGRQAFF	.	TRBV5-1	.	TRBJ1-1
TGTGCCATCACAGGGTCAAGCACAGATACGCAGTATTTT	CAITGSSTDTQYF	.	TRBV10-3	.	TRBJ2-3
TGTGCCATCAGCCTATCCCGCCAAGAGACCCAGTACTTC	CAISLSRQETQYF	.	TRBV10-3	.	TRBJ2-5
TGTGCCAGCAGCCAAGTAAGAGGGCTGGACAGAATCTACGAGCAGTACTTC	CASSQVRGLDRIYEQYF	.	TRBV3-1/TRBV3-2	.	TRBJ2-7
TGTGCCAGCAGCCCGGACAGGGGAGAGACCCAGTACTTC	CASSPDRGETQYF	.	TRBV14	TRBD1	TRBJ2-5
TGTGCAAGTCGCCCAACGGGACTAGCTCCCCGACTCTCGAACACCGGGGAGCTGTTTTTT	CASRPTGLAPRLSNTGELFF	.	TRBV12-2	.	TRBJ2-2
TGTGCCAGCTCACCAAACACAGTAGCCAAAAACATTCAGTACTTC	CASSPNTVAKNIQYF	few	TRBV18	.	TRBJ2-4
TGTGCCAGCAGCTTAAATAACGGGGAGCTGTTTTTT	CASSLNNGELFF	.	TRBV13	.	TRBJ2-2
TGTGCCAGCGGCCAGGGGAGCCTTAATGAAAAACTGTTTTTT	CASGQGSLNEKLFF	.	TRBV2	.	TRBJ1-4
TGCAGTGCTTGGGAGGGAGACGAGCAGTACTTC	CSAWEGDEQYF	.	TRBV20-1	TRBD2	TRBJ2-7
TGTGCCAGCCGAGGACAGGGAGAGACCCAGTACTTC	CASRGQGETQYF	.	TRBV6-5	TRBD1	TRBJ2-5
TGCGCCAGCAGCCCTCCAACTAGCGGGCCAGCCAATGAGCAGTTCTTC	CASSPPTSGPANEQFF	.	TRBV5-1	TRBD2	TRBJ2-1
TGTGCCAGCAGTTTATCGGAGGGGGCATCCTATGGCTACACCTTC	CASSLSEGASYGYTF	.	TRBV28	TRBD1	TRBJ1-2
TGCGCCAGCAGCTTGGCGTCAGGGGCCGATCAGCCCCAGCATTTT	CASSLASGADQPQHF	.	TRBV5-1	.	TRBJ1-5
TGTGCCTGGAGTAGTCTGGACAGAAGAGCAACTAATGAAAAACTGTTTTTT	CAWSSLDRRATNEKLFF	once	TRBV30	.	TRBJ1-4
TGTGCCAGCAGTTTGTTGGGGTCGGAGGGGTCTAACACTGAAGCTTTCTTT	CASSLLGSEGSNTEAFF	.	TRBV27	.	TRBJ1-1
TGTGCCAGTACCAAGACAGGGGGGATCACTGGAAACACCATATATTTT	CASTKTGGITGNTIYF	once	TRBV19	TRBD1	TRBJ1-3
TGTGCCAGCAGTGGTTCTTTAACTTACTCTGGCTACACCTTC	CASSGSLTYSGYTF	once	TRBV27	.	TRBJ1-2
TGTGCCAGCAACCGGGAACTAGCGGGGGCAATGGAGCAGTACTTC	CASNRELAGAMEQYF	.	TRBV6-5	TRBD2	TRBJ2-7
TGTGCCAGTAGTACAGGGACAGGGGGAACCTACGAGCAGTACTTC	CASSTGTGGTYEQYF	.	TRBV19	TRBD1	TRBJ2-7